This TCR beta chain was found in a study of T cells after yellow fever vaccination. Germline V gene data show CDR1 as SEHNR and CDR2 as FQNEAQ (reference sequence). This CDR3 comprises 13 residues. Trimming removed 5 bases at V and 5 bases at J, with 11 bases between. Each CDR3 protein is one row after TCRdb ran MiXCR on the 5' RACE reads. This sample has around 530,000 distinct CDR3 sequences, with 17% found just once. Material: PBMCs, obtained 5 days after the first yellow fever vaccination. V usage is TRBV7-9 and J usage is TRBJ2-3, with D possibly matching TRBD1 (5 bases). This TCR came from a man younger than 30 who received the YFV17D yellow fever vaccine. DNA for the CDR3: TGTGCCAGCAGCCCTCCGCAGGGAGATACGCAGTATTTT. Its translation is CASSPPQGDTQYF.